This T cell receptor (beta chain) was identified in a study of Graves' ophthalmopathy and Graves' hyperthyroidism. Amplifying from RNA transcripts, the study obtained TCR beta CDR3 regions. An initial RT-PCR round employing HTBI primers preceded a second-round multiplex PCR. In TCRdb, the multiplex PCR reads were re-called with MiXCR into one record per CDR3 protein. Of about 57,000 distinct CDR3 sequences listed, approximately 47% were seen once; the top ten hold approximately 4.8%. Regarding the study as a whole: Ophthalmopathy progression was predicted by the model at 70.59% sensitivity and 72% to 80% specificity. Ophthalmopathy and stable hyperthyroidism were discriminated by a 13-signature model, with 87.88% sensitivity and approximately 77% specificity.

In this sample, this clonotype turned up a few times. Its antigen remains unidentified. Germline lookup yields CDR1 SNHLY and CDR2 FYNNEI. The length of the CDR3 is 16 residues. The V end was cut by 2 bases, the J end by 3 bases, with 16 bases between. This rearrangement joins TRBV2 to TRBJ1-1; D gene unclear. This receptor was taken from an adult woman with Graves' ophthalmopathy. Sequenced sample: peripheral blood. The CDR3 region has the DNA TGTGCCAGCAGTGAATGGGGAGGATGGTCGGACACTGAAGCTTTCTTT. This translates into CASSEWGGWSDTEAFF.